Sequencing of this T cell receptor beta chain was carried out in a study of shared clonotypes between healthy human individuals. Whole-study results and caveats: Generation probability values for non-shared clonotypes were lower than those for clonotypes shared by all four donors.

Authors' processing steps: Junction-only sequences produced by ImmunoSEQ had no quality scores, so filtering differed. Generated by immunoSEQ multiplex PCR, the TCRdb table keeps only in-frame clones and is missing some. V and J calls plus clone size are reproduced from that table; the DNA served to infer D and trimming. The sample has 2 million to 3 million clones; over 85% are singletons. V dropped 7 bases and J dropped 5 bases, with 11 bases sitting between them. The CDR3 is made up of 11 amino acids. Per the germline V gene, CDR1 is DFQATT and CDR2 is SNEGSKA (reference sequence). In the case of this clone: Its target is unknown.

The clonotype was recovered from a man younger than 35 in good health. Some clones in this sample may be carry-over from other donors' samples. Sequenced input: naive CD4+ T cells from PBMCs. Subset described: CD45RA+ positively selected. The genes are TRBV20-1 and TRBJ2-5; D gene unclear. This chain's CDR3 is CSGISGETQYF. The CDR3 coding sequence is TGCAGTGGAATAAGTGGGGAGACCCAGTACTTC.